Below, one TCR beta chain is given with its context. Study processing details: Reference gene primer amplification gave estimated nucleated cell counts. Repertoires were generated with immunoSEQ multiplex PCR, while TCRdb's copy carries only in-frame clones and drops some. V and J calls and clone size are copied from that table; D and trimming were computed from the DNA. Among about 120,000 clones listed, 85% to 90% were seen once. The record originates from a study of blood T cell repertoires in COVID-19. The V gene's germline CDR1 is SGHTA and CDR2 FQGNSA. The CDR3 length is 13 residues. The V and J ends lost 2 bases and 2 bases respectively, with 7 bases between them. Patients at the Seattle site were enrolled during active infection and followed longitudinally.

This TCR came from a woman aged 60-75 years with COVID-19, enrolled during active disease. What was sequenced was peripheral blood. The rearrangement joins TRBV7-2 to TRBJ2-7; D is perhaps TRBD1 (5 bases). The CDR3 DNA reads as TGTGCCAGCAGCTTACAGGGTACCTACGAGCAGTACTTC. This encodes CASSLQGTYEQYF. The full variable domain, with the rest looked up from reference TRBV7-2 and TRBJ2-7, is GAGVSQSPSNKVTEKGKDVELRCDPISGHTALYWYRQSLGQGLEFLIYFQGNSAPDKSGLPSDRFSAERTGGSVSTLTIQRTQQEDSAVYLCASSLQGTYEQYFGPGTRLTVT.